This entry concerns a single T cell receptor beta chain. Source study methods: Estimates of nucleated cell counts were drawn from the amplification of reference gene primers. Produced via immunoSEQ multiplex PCR; TCRdb's table is partial and in-frame only. V and J calls and clone size are given by that table; D and trimming were obtained from the DNA. Among some 150,000 clones listed, about 89% were seen once. V was clipped by 4 bases and J by 5 bases, with 11 bases between them. Germline CDR1 and CDR2: MNHEY and SVGAGI. The length of the CDR3 is 14 residues. These data belong to a study of blood T cell repertoires in COVID-19. For the study at large: Samples taken during acute and convalescent COVID-19 were collected in the United States, Italy and Spain. T cells, B-cell-depleted T cells, or PBMCs supplied cDNA or gDNA.

The TCR comes from a man between 65 and 79 years old with acute or convalescent COVID-19. The source material was peripheral blood. The chain carries TRBV6-5 and TRBJ2-2, with D possibly matching TRBD1 (5 bases). The CDR3 nucleotides read TGTGCCAGCAGTTGGCAGGGAAAAACCGGGGAGCTGTTTTTT. Amino acid sequence: CASSWQGKTGELFF.